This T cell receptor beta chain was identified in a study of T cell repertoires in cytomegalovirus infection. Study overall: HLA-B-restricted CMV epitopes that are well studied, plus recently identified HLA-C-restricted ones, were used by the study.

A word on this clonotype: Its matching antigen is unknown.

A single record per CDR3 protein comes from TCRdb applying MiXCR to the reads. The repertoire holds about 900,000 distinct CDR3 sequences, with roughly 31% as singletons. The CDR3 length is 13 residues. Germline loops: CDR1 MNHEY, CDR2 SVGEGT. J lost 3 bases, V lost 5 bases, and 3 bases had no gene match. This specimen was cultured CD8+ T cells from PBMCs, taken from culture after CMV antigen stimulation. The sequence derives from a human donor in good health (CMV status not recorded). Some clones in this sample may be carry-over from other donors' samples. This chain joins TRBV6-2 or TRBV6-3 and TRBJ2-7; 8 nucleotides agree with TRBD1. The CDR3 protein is CASSGQGLYEQYV. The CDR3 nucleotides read TGTGCCAGCAGTGGACAGGGTCTCTACGAGCAGTACGTC.